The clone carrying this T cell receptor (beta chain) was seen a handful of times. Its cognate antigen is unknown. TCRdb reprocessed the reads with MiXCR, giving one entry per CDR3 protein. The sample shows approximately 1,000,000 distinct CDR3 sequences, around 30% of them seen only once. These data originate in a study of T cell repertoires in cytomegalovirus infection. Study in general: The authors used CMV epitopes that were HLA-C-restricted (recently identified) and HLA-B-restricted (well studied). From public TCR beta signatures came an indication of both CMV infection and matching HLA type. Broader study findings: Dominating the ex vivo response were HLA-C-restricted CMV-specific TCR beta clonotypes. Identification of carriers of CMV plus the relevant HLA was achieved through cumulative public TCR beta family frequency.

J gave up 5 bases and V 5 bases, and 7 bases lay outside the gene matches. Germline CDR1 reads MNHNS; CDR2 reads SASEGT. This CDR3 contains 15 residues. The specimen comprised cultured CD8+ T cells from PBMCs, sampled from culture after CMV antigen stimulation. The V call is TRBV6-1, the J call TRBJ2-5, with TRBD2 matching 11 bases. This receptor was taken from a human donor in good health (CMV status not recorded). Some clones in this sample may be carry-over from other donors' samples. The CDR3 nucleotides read TGTGCCAGCAGTTCCTATCGGACTAGCGGGGAGACCCAGTACTTC. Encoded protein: CASSSYRTSGETQYF.